Presented here are 19 T cell receptor beta chains from one specimen sequenced in a study of shared clonotypes between healthy human individuals (dated by TCRdb to 2020 to 2021). The library was generated by the immunoSEQ multiplex PCR assay. TCRdb re-hosts the immuneACCESS table, in-frame sequences only. Its copies lack some clones; in the studies checked, an unresolved V gene accounts for under half of them, and the cause for the rest is not known. The sample table lists about 600,000 clones, around 97% of them with a count of one. The ten largest clones capture 0.045% to 0.06% of the sample. The sequenced sample consisted of naive CD4+ T cells sorted from blood. In light of the paper, this sample's cell subset or site label describes: CD45RA+ positively selected. The receptors here all came from a young woman in good health.

The gene calls are TRBV19 and TRBJ1-4; D not certain. Germline V gene sequence: CDR1 LNHDA, CDR2 SQIVND (reference sequence). Trimming took off 5 bases at V and 5 bases at J, with 12 bases between the two ends. The CDR3 covers 14 residues. This CDR3 is CASSAQPLNEKLFF. CDR3 nucleotides: TGTGCCAGTAGTGCCCAGCCTTTAAATGAAAAACTGTTTTTT.

V usage is TRBV6-1 and J usage is TRBJ2-1; 7 nucleotides match TRBD2. Germline-derived CDR1 and CDR2 are MNHNS and SASEGT. V gave up 2 bases and J gave up 7 bases; unmatched junction bases: 11. There are 16 residues in the CDR3. CDR3 amino acids: CASSETRDYAWNEQFF. Here the CDR3 DNA reads TGTGCCAGCAGTGAAACACGGGACTACGCGTGGAATGAGCAGTTCTTC.

The chain has TRBV27 and TRBJ2-1; 14 nucleotides line up with TRBD2. CDR3 size: 19 residues. Germline V gives CDR1 MNHEY, CDR2 SMNVEV (reference sequence). V lost 6 bases to trimming and J lost 0 bases; unmatched junction nucleotides: 10. CDR3 bases: TGTGCCAGCAGCCGACTAGCGGGAGGGCCCGAGAGCTCCTACAATGAGCAGTTCTTC. Encoded protein: CASSRLAGGPESSYNEQFF.

This clone was found a few times. This chain links TRBV6-5 with TRBJ1-1, with TRBD1 matching over 8 bases. Germline V gene data show CDR1 as MNHEY and CDR2 as SVGAGI. V lost 5 bases and J lost 5; bases outside the gene matches: 10. There are 15 residues in the CDR3. The chain's CDR3 is CASSALQGARTEAFF. The CDR3, as DNA: TGTGCCAGCAGTGCACTCCAGGGGGCGCGGACTGAAGCTTTCTTT.

This clone was counted a single time. The chain is built from TRBV28 and TRBJ1-5, with TRBD1 matching over 7 bases. V trimming: 7 bases; J trimming: 7 bases; junction bases outside the gene matches: 13. This CDR3 has 15 residues. CDR1 and CDR2 from the germline V gene are MDHEN and SYDVKM. CDR3 amino acids: CASITPQGSGQPQHF. Written as DNA, the CDR3 is TGTGCCAGCATCACACCACAGGGGTCCGGACAGCCCCAGCATTTT.

The J gene is TRBJ2-2, the V gene TRBV19; D is undetermined. The CDR3 loop spans 13 amino acids. V lost 3 bases and J 3 bases, leaving 5 bases between the germline ends. The germline CDR1 and CDR2 sequences are LNHDA and SQIVND (reference sequence). CDR3: CASSITHTGELFF. In DNA form, the CDR3 reads TGTGCCAGTAGTATCACTCACACCGGGGAGCTGTTTTTT.

The DNA of the CDR3 is TGTGCCAGCAGATCGACGGGACAATATACGCAGTATTTT. It yields the protein CASRSTGQYTQYF. V is TRBV27 and J is TRBJ2-3, with D possibly matching TRBD1 (6 bases). V was shortened by 6 bases and J by 7 bases, with 14 bases between the two germline ends. Germline CDR1 is MNHEY and CDR2 is SMNVEV (reference sequence). The length of the CDR3 is 13 residues.

This rearrangement joins TRBV19 to TRBJ2-5; D is perhaps TRBD1 or TRBD2 (5 bases each). This CDR3 is built from 15 residues. Trimming pared 6 bases from V and 4 bases from J, leaving 18 bases between. Germline V lookup: CDR1 LNHDA, CDR2 SQIVND (reference sequence). The CDR3 is CASRDLGRAPETQYF. The CDR3 DNA follows: TGTGCCAGTAGAGATTTGGGACGGGCGCCAGAGACCCAGTACTTC.

This clone has a single count. CDR3 DNA sequence: TGTGCCAGCTCACCGGGACAGCATGTTGAAGCTTTCTTT. The encoded protein is CASSPGQHVEAFF. J is TRBJ1-1 and V is TRBV18; TRBD1 matches at 7 bases. There are 13 residues in the CDR3. Unmatched junction bases numbered 5, after V lost 3 bases and J lost 7 bases. Germline values: CDR1 KGHSH, CDR2 LQKENI.

The chain couples TRBV29-1 to TRBJ1-2, with TRBD1 as a possible D gene (6 bases). V was cut by 6 bases and J by 8 bases, with 16 bases left in between. Germline CDR1 SQVTM, CDR2 ANQGSEA. The CDR3 extends over 12 amino acids. CDR3 in DNA: TGCAGCGTAGCCTCGGGACAACGAGGCTACACCTTC. Residues: CSVASGQRGYTF.

This chain connects TRBV7-2 to TRBJ1-1, with D unresolved. CDR1 is SGHTA and CDR2 is FQGNSA in the germline V gene. The CDR3 length is 14 residues. V was clipped by 1 base and J by 4 bases, with 10 bases between them. CDR3 DNA sequence: TGTGCCAGCAGCTTAGTTTTCGGGAGCACTGAAGCTTTCTTT. It is translated as CASSLVFGSTEAFF.

This chain connects TRBV6-1 to TRBJ2-3; the D gene is possibly TRBD2 (6 bases). The germline V gene has CDR1 MNHNS and CDR2 SASEGT. Trimming took 2 bases from V and 5 from J, leaving 11 bases between them. The length of the CDR3 is 14 residues. CDR3 loop: CASSERLAKDTQYF. CDR3 DNA sequence: TGTGCCAGCAGTGAACGTCTAGCGAAAGATACGCAGTATTTT.

The V gene is TRBV6-6, the J gene TRBJ2-1, with 13 bases that match TRBD2. The CDR3 sequence is 15 residues long. The V and J ends lost 1 base and 6 bases, in that order; junction bases with no gene match: 0. The germline gives CDR1 MNHNY, CDR2 SVGAGI (reference sequence). In nucleotides, the CDR3 is TGTGCCAGCAGTTACTGGACTAGCGGGAGCAATGAGCAGTTCTTC. This gives the protein CASSYWTSGSNEQFF.

The J gene is TRBJ2-7, the V gene TRBV11-1; D is uncertain. Between the trimmed V and J ends, which lost 2 bases and 2 bases, there was a span of 10 bases. Germline loops: CDR1 SGHAT, CDR2 FQDESV (reference sequence). The CDR3 is 14 residues long. CDR3 sequence reads: CASSLQHTAYEQYF. The CDR3 region has the DNA TGTGCCAGCAGCTTACAACACACAGCCTACGAGCAGTACTTC.

The chain links TRBV11-2 to TRBJ2-3; D is perhaps TRBD1 (6 bases). In germline, CDR1 is SGHAT, CDR2 FQNNGV. V gave up 5 bases and J gave up 6 bases, with 15 bases separating them. There are 14 residues in the CDR3. CDR3 in DNA: TGTGCCAGCAGCATCGCTCGACAGGCCGATACGCAGTATTTT. This gives the protein CASSIARQADTQYF. Full variable domain (remainder filled in from reference TRBV11-2 and TRBJ2-3): EAGVAQSPRYKIIEKRQSVAFWCNPISGHATLYWYQQILGQGPKLLIQFQNNGVVDDSQLPKDRFSAERLKGVDSTLKIQPAKLEDSAVYLCASSIARQADTQYFGPGTRLTVL.

CDR3 nucleotide sequence: TGTGCCAGCAGTTACTCGCGACAGGGGTTGGAAAAACTGTTTTTT. Translation: CASSYSRQGLEKLFF. This chain links TRBV6-5 with TRBJ1-4, with 8 nucleotides matching TRBD1. With V trimmed by 0 bases and J by 8 bases, 5 bases remained unmatched. This CDR3 is built from 15 residues. Germline CDR1 and CDR2: MNHEY and SVGAGI.

As concerns this clone: An end of the junction does not agree with germline; a read error may underlie this. The chain links TRBV20-1 to TRBJ2-4; 11 nucleotides agree with TRBD2. The CDR3 extends over 11 amino acids. Germline V gene data show CDR1 as DFQATT and CDR2 as SNEGSKA (reference sequence). In DNA, the CDR3 is TGCAGTGCTAGACCCCTAGCGGGAGGCGACTTC. Amino acid sequence: CSARPLAGGDF.

V is TRBV9 and J is TRBJ1-2; 10 bases map to TRBD1. Germline trimming cut 3 bases from V and 10 bases from J; bases unmatched to any gene: 3. Germline V gene sequence: CDR1 SGDLS, CDR2 YYNGEE. The CDR3 totals 12 residues. CDR3 nucleotide sequence: TGTGCCAGCAGCGGGACAGGGGGGTACTACACCTTC. This codes for CASSGTGGYYTF. The complete variable domain, with remaining parts taken from reference TRBV9 and TRBJ1-2, reads DSGVTQTPKHLITATGQRVTLRCSPRSGDLSVYWYQQSLDQGLQFLIQYYNGEERAKGNILERFSAQQFPDLHSELNLSSLELGDSALYFCASSGTGGYYTFGSGTRLTVV.

The chain links TRBV5-1 to TRBJ1-1; the match to TRBD1 covers 8 bases. Germline V gives CDR1 SGHRS, CDR2 YFSETQ. The trim removed 4 bases at V and 1 base at J, leaving 3 bases unmatched. The CDR3 is 14 residues long. This chain's CDR3 is CASSTTGANTEAFF. The CDR3 nucleotides are TGCGCCAGCAGCACGACAGGGGCGAACACTGAAGCTTTCTTT.